This T cell receptor beta chain was found in a study of control samples from healthy donors and cancer patients. This clone has just one count. Profiled with immunoSEQ multiplex PCR; TCRdb holds only in-frame clones, not every one. The sample lists approximately 86,000 clones; 86% were seen once. The clonotype originates from a man aged 25 to 40 in good health. Specimen: blood.

The CDR3 DNA reads as TGTGCCAGCAGTTTATCCGGGACAGGGGGCCCAGATACGCAGTATTTT. This sequence encodes CASSLSGTGGPDTQYF. V gene TRBV27 combines with J gene TRBJ2-3, with TRBD1 matching 12 bases. Germline loops: CDR1 MNHEY, CDR2 SMNVEV (reference sequence). V was clipped by 0 bases and J by 4 bases; unmatched bases: 2. The CDR3 has 16 amino acids.